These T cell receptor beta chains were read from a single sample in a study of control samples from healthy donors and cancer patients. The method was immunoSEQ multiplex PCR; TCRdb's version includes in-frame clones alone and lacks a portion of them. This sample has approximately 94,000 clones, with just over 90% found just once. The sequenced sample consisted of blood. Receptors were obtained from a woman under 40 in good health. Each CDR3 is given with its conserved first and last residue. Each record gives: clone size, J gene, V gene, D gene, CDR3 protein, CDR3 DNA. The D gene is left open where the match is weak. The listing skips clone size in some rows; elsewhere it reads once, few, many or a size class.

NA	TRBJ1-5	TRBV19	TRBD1	CASSAGTGWHQPQHF	TGTGCCAGTAGTGCCGGGACAGGATGGCATCAGCCCCAGCATTTT
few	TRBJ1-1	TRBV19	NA	CASSIPRDRTEAFF	TGTGCCAGTAGTATTCCCAGGGACCGCACTGAAGCTTTCTTT
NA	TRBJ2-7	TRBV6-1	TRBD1	CASSEVGTGFEQYF	TGTGCCAGCAGTGAAGTCGGGACAGGGTTCGAGCAGTACTTC
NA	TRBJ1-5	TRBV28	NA	CASSLPSQPQHF	TGTGCCAGCAGTTTACCTTCTCAGCCCCAGCATTTT
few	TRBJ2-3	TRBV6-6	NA	CASSPGVNRATDTQYF	TGTGCCAGCAGTCCCGGGGTGAACAGGGCGACAGATACGCAGTATTTT
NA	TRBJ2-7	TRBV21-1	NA	CASSKGRLLAGGRQSYEQYF	TGTGCCAGCAGCAAAGGTCGACTACTAGCGGGGGGGCGGCAGAGCTACGAGCAGTACTTC
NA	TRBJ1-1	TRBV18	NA	CASSVGFGTEAFF	TGTGCCAGCTCGGTGGGTTTTGGGACTGAAGCTTTCTTT
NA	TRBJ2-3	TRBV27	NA	CASSFRDTQYF	TGTGCCAGCAGTTTCCGAGATACGCAGTATTTT
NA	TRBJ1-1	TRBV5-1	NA	CASSGNLQGSSEAFF	TGCGCCAGCAGCGGAAACCTACAGGGTTCGTCTGAAGCTTTCTTT
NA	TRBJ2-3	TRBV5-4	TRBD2	CASSTTSVTYTQYF	TGTGCCAGCAGCACCACTAGCGTCACTTATACGCAGTATTTT
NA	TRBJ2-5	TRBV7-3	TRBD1	CASSLGQSRAQYF	TGTGCCAGCAGCCTGGGACAGTCGAGGGCCCAGTACTTC
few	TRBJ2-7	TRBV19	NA	CASSMAGWATYEQYF	TGTGCCAGTAGTATGGCAGGGTGGGCGACCTACGAGCAGTACTTC
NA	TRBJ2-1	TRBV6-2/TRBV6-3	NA	CASTPGAGAGNEQFF	TGTGCCAGCACCCCAGGGGCGGGAGCTGGCAATGAGCAGTTCTTC
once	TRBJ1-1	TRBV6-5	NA	CASIIPGRLEAFF	TGTGCCAGCATTATACCGGGACGTCTTGAAGCTTTCTTT
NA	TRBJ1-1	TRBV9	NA	CASSVGTVLNTEAFF	TGTGCCAGCAGCGTAGGAACGGTCTTGAACACTGAAGCTTTCTTT